This T cell receptor (beta chain) was observed in a study of identical twins. Each CDR3 protein is one row after TCRdb ran MiXCR on the 5' RACE reads. The table has about 730,000 distinct CDR3 sequences, around 20% seen once. Germline loops: CDR1 SGHNT, CDR2 YYREEE (reference sequence). There are 14 residues in the CDR3. The V and J ends lost 4 bases and 5 bases, in that order; junction bases with no gene match: 5. In this sample, this clonotype turned up many times. A further study also used this sample, focusing on T cells expressing NK-cell markers. That work contributes: CD3+CD56+NKG2C+, CD3+CD56+NKG2C- and CD3+CD56-NKG2C+ T cells, once sorted, supplied the TCR beta repertoires.

The sequencing input was PBMCs. This TCR derives from a woman aged 18-35 years in good health. V is TRBV5-4 and J is TRBJ2-1; 8 bases map to TRBD1. The CDR3 region is CASSPGGVNNEQFF. As DNA, the CDR3 is TGTGCCAGCAGCCCAGGGGGCGTCAACAATGAGCAGTTCTTC.